This T cell receptor beta chain is drawn from a study of T-cell reconstitution after alpha-beta-depleted transplantation in children. Unique molecular identifiers were incorporated into the prepared TCRbeta library. Each CDR3 protein gets one entry after TCRdb re-called the PCR reads with MiXCR. The sample lists some 300,000 distinct CDR3 sequences; 9.5% to 13% were seen once. This clonotype was counted many times. Deletions cut 5 bases from V and 1 base from J, with 9 bases between. Germline values: CDR1 DFQATT, CDR2 SNEGSKA (reference sequence). The CDR3 is 12 amino acids. The genes are TRBV20-1 and TRBJ2-7, with a weak D call TRBD2 (6 bases). Sequenced here: PBMCs, sampled before TCRalphabeta/CD19-depleted stem cell transplant. The origin of this receptor is a boy under three years old with acute myeloid leukemia, due to receive a stem cell transplant. CDR3 residues: CSAGRGSYEQYF. In DNA, the CDR3 is TGCAGTGCTGGACGGGGGTCCTACGAGCAGTACTTC.